A single sample is the source of the 3 T cell receptor beta chains below, sequenced in a study of shared clonotypes between healthy human individuals. Produced via immunoSEQ multiplex PCR; TCRdb's table is partial and in-frame only. Among around 2.5 million clones listed, 80% to 95% were seen once. Source material: naive CD4+ T cells from PBMCs. Subset described: CD45RA+ positively selected. Source of these receptors: a man aged 18 to 29 in good health. Some clones in this sample may be carry-over from other donors' samples.

DNA for the CDR3: TGTGCCAGCTCACCAAGGTTCGTCGCAACTAATGAAAAACTGTTTTTT. Amino acids: CASSPRFVATNEKLFF. The chain links TRBV18 to TRBJ1-4; D not certain. Germline lookup yields CDR1 KGHSH and CDR2 LQKENI. Trimming left V 2 bases short and J 0 bases short, with 10 bases between. The CDR3 loop spans 16 amino acids. The full variable domain, completed using reference TRBV18 and TRBJ1-4, is NAGVMQNPRHLVRRRGQEARLRCSPMKGHSHVYWYRQLPEEGLKFMVYLQKENIIDESGMPKERFSAEFPKEGPSILRIQQVVRGDSAAYFCASSPRFVATNEKLFFGSGTQLSVL.

V is TRBV19 and J is TRBJ1-4; no reliable D call. This CDR3 is built from 12 residues. V gave up 7 bases and J gave up 12 bases, with 15 bases separating them. Looked up from germline, CDR1 is LNHDA and CDR2 is SQIVND (reference sequence). In DNA form, the CDR3 reads TGTGCCAGTAAACTGGCCATTGGGGAACTGTTTTTT. It translates to CASKLAIGELFF.

The CDR3 bases are TGTGCCAGCTCACCGTTGGGCCCGCAGGGCTACACCTTC. Translating gives CASSPLGPQGYTF. The chain links TRBV18 to TRBJ1-2; no definite D call. V lost 3 bases, J lost 8 bases, and 13 bases lay in between. Germline V gene sequence: CDR1 KGHSH, CDR2 LQKENI. The CDR3 has 13 residues.